Below are 4 T cell receptor beta chains sequenced from a single sample in a study of tissue T cells after allogeneic stem cell transplantation. Clones were read by immunoSEQ multiplex PCR, and TCRdb kept only the in-frame ones, dropping some. Altogether tens of thousands of clones are present, around 67% being singletons, with the ten largest covering roughly 0.77%. The sequencing sample was made of sorted cells pooled from one or two spleens. All receptors come from a pool of C57BL/6 mice in good health.

On this clone: Genes and germline come from the mouse. Sequencing ends 1 residue short of the CDR3 end; the germline J gene provides the rest. The chain joins TRBV1 to TRBJ2-1; D remains unclear. The CDR3 spans 12 residues. The germline V and J ends were trimmed by 0 bases and 8 bases, with 5 bases remaining between them. Germline lookup yields CDR1 NSQYPW and CDR2 LRSPGD (reference sequence). This CDR3 reads CTCSADGTEQFF. The part of the CDR3 DNA that was read is TGCACCTGCAGTGCAGATGGTACTGAGCAGTTC.

This clone was seen more than once but under ten times. Mouse germline and gene names are used. The CDR3 end is not reached by the read, which stops 1 residue before it; the germline J gene fills it in. The V and J genes are TRBV26 and TRBJ2-7, with D possibly matching TRBD1 (5 bases). The CDR3 length is 11 residues. The germline V gene encodes CDR1 KGHPV and CDR2 FQNQEV (reference sequence). V lost 3 bases to trimming and J lost 6 bases, with 6 bases between them. CDR3 region: CASSLRAEQYF. The covered CDR3 bases are TGTGCCAGCAGTCTCAGGGCTGAACAGTAC.

A note on this clone: These gene names are mouse names. The CDR3 end falls 1 residue outside the read, so it is completed with the germline J gene. The chain links TRBV4 to TRBJ2-1, with 12 bases matching TRBD2. Trimming at V came to 4 bases and at J to 3 bases, leaving 4 bases not matched to a gene. Germline CDR1 reads LGHDT; CDR2 reads YNNKQL (reference sequence). This CDR3 region has 16 residues. The DNA read from the CDR3 is TGTGCCAGCAGCTTGGGACTGGGGGGCCCCTATGCTGAGCAGTTC. Its translation: CASSLGLGGPYAEQF. The entire CDR3 is CASSLGLGGPYAEQFF.

A remark on this clone: The genes and germline here are from mouse. The read stops 1 residue short of the end of the CDR3; the missing end is completed from the germline J gene. The J gene is TRBJ2-1, the V gene TRBV13-1; D might be TRBD1 or TRBD2, each matching 5 bases. V was cut by 2 bases and J by 5 bases, with 11 bases left in between. The germline V gene has CDR1 NSHNY and CDR2 SYGAGN. The CDR3 totals 14 residues. The CDR3 bases that were read are TGTGCCAGCAGTGAACGGGGCGCCAATGCTGAGCAGTTC. This codes for CASSERGANAEQF. The whole CDR3 region reads CASSERGANAEQFF.